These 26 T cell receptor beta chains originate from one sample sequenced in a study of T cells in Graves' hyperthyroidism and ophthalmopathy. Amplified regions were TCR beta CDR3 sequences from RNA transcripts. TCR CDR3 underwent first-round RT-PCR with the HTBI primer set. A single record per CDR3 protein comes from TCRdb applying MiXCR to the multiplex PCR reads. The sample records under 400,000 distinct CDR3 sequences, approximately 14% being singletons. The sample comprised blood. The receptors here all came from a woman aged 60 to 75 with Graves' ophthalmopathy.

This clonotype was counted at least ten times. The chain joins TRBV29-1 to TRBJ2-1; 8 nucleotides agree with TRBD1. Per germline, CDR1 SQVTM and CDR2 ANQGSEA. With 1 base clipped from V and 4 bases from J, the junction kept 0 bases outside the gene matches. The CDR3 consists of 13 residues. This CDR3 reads CSVEGTGYNEQFF. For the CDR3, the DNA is TGCAGCGTTGAAGGGACAGGGTACAATGAGCAGTTCTTC.

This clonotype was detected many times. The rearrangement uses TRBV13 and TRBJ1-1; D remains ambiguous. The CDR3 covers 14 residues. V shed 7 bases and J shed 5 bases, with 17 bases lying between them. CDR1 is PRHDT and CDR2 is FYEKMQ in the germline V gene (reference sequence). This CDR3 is CASNPRDRRTEAFF. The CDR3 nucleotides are TGTGCCAGCAACCCCCGGGATCGAAGGACTGAAGCTTTCTTT.

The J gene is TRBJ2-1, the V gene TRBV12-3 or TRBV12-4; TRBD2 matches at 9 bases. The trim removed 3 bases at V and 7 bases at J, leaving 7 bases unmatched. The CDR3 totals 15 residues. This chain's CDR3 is CASSFTAGGLNEQFF. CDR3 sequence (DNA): TGTGCCAGCAGTTTTACAGCGGGAGGCCTTAATGAGCAGTTCTTC.

The CDR3 region is CASSPQGAGYTF. The CDR3 nucleotides are TGTGCCAGCAGTCCACAGGGAGCTGGCTACACCTTC. This chain connects TRBV25-1 to TRBJ1-2, with D perhaps matching TRBD1 (6 bases). The CDR3 loop spans 12 amino acids. The V end was cut by 5 bases, the J end by 7 bases, with 11 bases between. Germline V gives CDR1 MGHDK, CDR2 SYGVNS.

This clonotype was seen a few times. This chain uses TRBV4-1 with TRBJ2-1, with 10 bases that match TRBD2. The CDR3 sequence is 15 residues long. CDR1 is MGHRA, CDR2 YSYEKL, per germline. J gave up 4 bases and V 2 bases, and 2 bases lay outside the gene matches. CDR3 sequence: CASSQRLAGYNEQFF. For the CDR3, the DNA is TGCGCCAGCAGCCAAAGACTAGCGGGTTACAATGAGCAGTTCTTC.

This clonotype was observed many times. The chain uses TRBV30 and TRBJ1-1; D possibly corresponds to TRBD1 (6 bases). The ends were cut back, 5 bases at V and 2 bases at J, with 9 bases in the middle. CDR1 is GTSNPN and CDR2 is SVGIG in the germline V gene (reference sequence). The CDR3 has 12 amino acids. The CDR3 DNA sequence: TGTGCCTGGGGACAGCCAAACACTGAAGCTTTCTTT. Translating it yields CAWGQPNTEAFF.

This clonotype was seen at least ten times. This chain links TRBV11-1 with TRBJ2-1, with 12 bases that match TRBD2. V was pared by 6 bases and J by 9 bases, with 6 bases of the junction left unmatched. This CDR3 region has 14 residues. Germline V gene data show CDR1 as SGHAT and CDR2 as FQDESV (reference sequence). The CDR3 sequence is CASRLAGGSGEQFF. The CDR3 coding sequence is TGTGCCAGCAGACTAGCGGGAGGATCCGGTGAGCAGTTCTTC.

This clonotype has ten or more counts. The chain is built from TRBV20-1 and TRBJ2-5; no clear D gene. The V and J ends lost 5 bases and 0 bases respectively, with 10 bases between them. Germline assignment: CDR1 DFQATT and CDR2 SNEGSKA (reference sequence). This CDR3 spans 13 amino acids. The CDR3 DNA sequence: TGCAGTGCTTCAGGCAGCAACCAAGAGACCCAGTACTTC. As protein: CSASGSNQETQYF.

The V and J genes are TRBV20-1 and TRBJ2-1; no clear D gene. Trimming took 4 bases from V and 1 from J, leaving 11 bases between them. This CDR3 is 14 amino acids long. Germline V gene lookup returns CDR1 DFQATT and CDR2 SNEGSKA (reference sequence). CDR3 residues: CSANYGNSYNEQFF. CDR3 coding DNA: TGCAGTGCTAATTACGGAAATTCCTACAATGAGCAGTTCTTC.

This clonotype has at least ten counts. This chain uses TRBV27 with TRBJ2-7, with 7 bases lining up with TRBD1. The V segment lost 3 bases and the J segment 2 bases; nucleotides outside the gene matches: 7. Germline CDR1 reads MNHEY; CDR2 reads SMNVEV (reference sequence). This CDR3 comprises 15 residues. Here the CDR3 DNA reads TGTGCCAGCAGTTTTAGTCCCGGGACAGCCTACGAGCAGTACTTC. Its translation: CASSFSPGTAYEQYF.

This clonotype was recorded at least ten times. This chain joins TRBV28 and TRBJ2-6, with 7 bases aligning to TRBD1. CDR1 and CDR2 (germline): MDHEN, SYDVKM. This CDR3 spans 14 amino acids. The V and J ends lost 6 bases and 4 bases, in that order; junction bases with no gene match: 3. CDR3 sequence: CASSLRGGANVLTF. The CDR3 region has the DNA TGTGCCAGCAGCCTCAGGGGGGGGGCCAACGTCCTGACTTTC.

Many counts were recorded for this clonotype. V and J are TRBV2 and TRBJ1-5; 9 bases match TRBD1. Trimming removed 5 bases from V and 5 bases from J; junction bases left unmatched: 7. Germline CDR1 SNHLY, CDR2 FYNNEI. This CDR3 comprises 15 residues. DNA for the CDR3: TGTGCCAGCAGTTCGGACAGGGGAAGTCATCAGCCCCAGCATTTT. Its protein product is CASSSDRGSHQPQHF.

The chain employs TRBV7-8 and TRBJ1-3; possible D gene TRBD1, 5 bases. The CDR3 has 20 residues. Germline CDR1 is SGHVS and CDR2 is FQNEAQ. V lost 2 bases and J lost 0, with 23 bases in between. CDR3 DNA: TGTGCCAGCAGCTTAAGAACTTTCCAGGGAACTAAAGCCTCTGGAAACACCATATATTTT. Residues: CASSLRTFQGTKASGNTIYF.

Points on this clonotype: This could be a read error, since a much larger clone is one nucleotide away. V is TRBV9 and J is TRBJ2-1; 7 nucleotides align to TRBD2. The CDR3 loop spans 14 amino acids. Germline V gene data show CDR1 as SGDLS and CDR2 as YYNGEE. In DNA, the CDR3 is TGTGCCAGCAGCGTCGGGGGGAGTTACAATGAGCGGTTCTTC. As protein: CASSVGGSYNERFF.

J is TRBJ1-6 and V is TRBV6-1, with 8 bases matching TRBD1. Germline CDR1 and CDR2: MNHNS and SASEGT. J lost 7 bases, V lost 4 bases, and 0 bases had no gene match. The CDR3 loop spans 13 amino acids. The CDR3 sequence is CASSGTGNSPLHF. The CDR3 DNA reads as TGTGCCAGCAGTGGGACAGGGAATTCACCCCTCCACTTT.

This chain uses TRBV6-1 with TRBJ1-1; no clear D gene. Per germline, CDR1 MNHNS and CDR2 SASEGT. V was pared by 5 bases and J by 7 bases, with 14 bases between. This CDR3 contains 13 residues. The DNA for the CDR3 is TGTGCCAGCAGTAAATTCGAAGGCGGTGAAGCTTTCTTT. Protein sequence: CASSKFEGGEAFF.

In nucleotides, the CDR3 is TGCGCCAGCAGCCCACTAGCGGGAGGAGAGACCCAGTACTTC. Translated: CASSPLAGGETQYF. The V call is TRBV5-1, the J call TRBJ2-5; TRBD2 agrees at 12 bases. The trim removed 4 bases at V and 4 bases at J, leaving 2 bases unmatched. This CDR3 contains 14 residues. CDR1 is SGHRS, CDR2 YFSETQ, per germline.

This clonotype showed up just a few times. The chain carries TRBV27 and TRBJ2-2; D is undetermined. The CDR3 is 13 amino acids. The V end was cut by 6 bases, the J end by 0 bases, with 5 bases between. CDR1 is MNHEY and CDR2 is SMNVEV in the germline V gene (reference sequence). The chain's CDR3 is CASRLANTGELFF. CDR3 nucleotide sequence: TGTGCCAGCAGACTGGCGAACACCGGGGAGCTGTTTTTT.

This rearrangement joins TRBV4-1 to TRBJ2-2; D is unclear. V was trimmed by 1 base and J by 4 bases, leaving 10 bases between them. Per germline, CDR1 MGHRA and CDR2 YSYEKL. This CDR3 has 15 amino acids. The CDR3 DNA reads TGCGCCAGCAGCCAAGCCGGGCGTGGCACCGGGGAGCTGTTTTTT. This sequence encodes CASSQAGRGTGELFF.

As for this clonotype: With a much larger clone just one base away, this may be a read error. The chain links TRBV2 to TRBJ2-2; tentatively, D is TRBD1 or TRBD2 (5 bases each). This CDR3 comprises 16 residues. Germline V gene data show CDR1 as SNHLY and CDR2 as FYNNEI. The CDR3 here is CASSESGGANTGELLF. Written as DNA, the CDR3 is TGTGCCAGCAGTGAATCTGGGGGAGCGAACACCGGGGAGCTGCTTTTT.

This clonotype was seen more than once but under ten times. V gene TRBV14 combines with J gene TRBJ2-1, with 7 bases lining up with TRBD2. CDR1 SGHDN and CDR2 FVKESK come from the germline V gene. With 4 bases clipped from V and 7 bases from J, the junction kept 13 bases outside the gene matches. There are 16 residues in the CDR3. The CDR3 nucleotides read TGTGCCAGCAGCCCCCCGCAGAGCGGGATAGGTAATGAGCAGTTCTTC. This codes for CASSPPQSGIGNEQFF. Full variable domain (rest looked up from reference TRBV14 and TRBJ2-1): EAGVTQFPSHSVIEKGQTVTLRCDPISGHDNLYWYRRVMGKEIKFLLHFVKESKQDESGMPNNRFLAERTGGTYSTLKVQPAELEDSGVYFCASSPPQSGIGNEQFFGPGTRLTVL.

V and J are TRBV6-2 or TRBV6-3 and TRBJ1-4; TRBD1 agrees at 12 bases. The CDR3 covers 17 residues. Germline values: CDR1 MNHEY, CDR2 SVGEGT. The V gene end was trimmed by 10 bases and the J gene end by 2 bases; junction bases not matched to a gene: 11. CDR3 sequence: CATGVGTGGTTNEKLFF. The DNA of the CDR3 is TGTGCCACTGGGGTGGGGACAGGGGGCACGACTAATGAAAAACTGTTTTTT.

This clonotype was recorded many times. The CDR3 coding sequence is TGCAGTGCTAGAGATCCGGCGGGAGAAAAAGAGACCCAGTACTTC. The encoded protein is CSARDPAGEKETQYF. The chain has TRBV20-1 and TRBJ2-5; 7 bases line up with TRBD2. V shed 0 bases, J shed 3 bases, and the junction held 7 bases outside the gene matches. Germline assignment: CDR1 DFQATT and CDR2 SNEGSKA (reference sequence). The CDR3 is 15 residues long.

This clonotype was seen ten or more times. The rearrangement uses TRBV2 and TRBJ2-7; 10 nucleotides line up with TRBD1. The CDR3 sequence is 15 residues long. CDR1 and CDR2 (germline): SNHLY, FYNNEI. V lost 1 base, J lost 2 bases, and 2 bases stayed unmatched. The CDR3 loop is CASSEEGQGTYEQYF. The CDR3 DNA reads TGTGCCAGCAGTGAAGAGGGACAGGGGACCTACGAGCAGTACTTC. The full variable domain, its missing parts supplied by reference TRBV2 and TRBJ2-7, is EPEVTQTPSHQVTQMGQEVILRCVPISNHLYFYWYRQILGQKVEFLVSFYNNEISEKSEIFDDQFSVERPDGSNFTLKIRSTKLEDSAMYFCASSEEGQGTYEQYFGPGTRLTVT.

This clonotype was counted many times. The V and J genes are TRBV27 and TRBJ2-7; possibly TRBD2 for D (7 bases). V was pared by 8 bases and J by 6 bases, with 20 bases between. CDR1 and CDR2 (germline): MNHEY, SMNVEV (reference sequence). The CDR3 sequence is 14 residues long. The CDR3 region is CASRKRGGLLEQYF. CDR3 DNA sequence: TGTGCCAGCCGGAAAAGGGGGGGGCTGCTCGAGCAGTACTTC.

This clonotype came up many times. CDR3: CASSLRVLSYNEQFF. The CDR3 DNA follows: TGTGCCAGCAGTTTGAGGGTCCTCTCCTACAATGAGCAGTTCTTC. The rearrangement uses TRBV12-3 or TRBV12-4 and TRBJ2-1, with a tentative D call TRBD2 (5 bases). The length of the CDR3 is 15 residues. V was cut by 3 bases and J by 0 bases, with 9 bases left in between.